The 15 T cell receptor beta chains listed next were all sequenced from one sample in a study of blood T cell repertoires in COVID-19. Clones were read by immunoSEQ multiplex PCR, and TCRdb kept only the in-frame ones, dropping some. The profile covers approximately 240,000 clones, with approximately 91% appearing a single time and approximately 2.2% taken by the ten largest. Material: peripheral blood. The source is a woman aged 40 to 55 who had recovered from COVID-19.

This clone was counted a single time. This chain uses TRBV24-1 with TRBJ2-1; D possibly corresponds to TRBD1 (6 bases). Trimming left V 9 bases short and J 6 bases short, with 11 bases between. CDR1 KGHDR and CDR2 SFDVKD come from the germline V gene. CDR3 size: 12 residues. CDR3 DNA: TGTGCCACCGGGCAGGGGAGCAATGAGCAGTTCTTC. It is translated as CATGQGSNEQFF.

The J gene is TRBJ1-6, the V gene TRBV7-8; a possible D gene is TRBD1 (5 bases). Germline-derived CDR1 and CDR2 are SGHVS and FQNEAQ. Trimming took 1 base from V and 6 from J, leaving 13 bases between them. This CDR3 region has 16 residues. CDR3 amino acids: CASSLVGGGSNSPLHF. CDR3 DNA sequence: TGTGCCAGCAGCTTAGTTGGGGGGGGGAGTAATTCACCCCTCCACTTT. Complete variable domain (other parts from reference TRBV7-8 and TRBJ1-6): GAGVSQSPRYKVAKRGQDVALRCDPISGHVSLFWYQQALGQGPEFLTYFQNEAQLDKSGLPSDRFFAERPEGSVSTLKIQRTQQEDSAVYLCASSLVGGGSNSPLHFGNGTRLTVT.

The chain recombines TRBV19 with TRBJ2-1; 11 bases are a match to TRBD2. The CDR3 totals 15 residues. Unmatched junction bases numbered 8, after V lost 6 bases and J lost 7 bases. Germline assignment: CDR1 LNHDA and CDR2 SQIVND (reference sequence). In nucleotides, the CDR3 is TGTGCCAGTAGGGAACTAGCGGGAGCTCAAAATGAGCAGTTCTTC. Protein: CASRELAGAQNEQFF.

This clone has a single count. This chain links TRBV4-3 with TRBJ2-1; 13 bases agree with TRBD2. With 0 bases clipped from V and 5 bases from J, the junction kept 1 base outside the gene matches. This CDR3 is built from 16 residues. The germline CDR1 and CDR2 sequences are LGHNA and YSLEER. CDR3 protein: CASSQDGLAGDNEQFF. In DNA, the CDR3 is TGCGCCAGCAGCCAAGACGGACTAGCGGGGGACAATGAGCAGTTCTTC.

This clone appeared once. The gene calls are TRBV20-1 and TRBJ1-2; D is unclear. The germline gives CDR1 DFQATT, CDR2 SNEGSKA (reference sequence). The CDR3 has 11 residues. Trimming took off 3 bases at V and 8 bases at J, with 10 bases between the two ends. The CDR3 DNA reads TGCAGTGCTAGGCGATCGCAAGGCTACACCTTC. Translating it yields CSARRSQGYTF.

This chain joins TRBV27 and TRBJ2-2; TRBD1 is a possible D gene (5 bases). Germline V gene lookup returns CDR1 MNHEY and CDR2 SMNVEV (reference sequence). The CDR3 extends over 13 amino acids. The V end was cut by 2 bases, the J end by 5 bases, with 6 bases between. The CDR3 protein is CASSLQGTGELFF. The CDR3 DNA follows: TGTGCCAGCAGTTTACAGGGAACCGGGGAGCTGTTTTTT.

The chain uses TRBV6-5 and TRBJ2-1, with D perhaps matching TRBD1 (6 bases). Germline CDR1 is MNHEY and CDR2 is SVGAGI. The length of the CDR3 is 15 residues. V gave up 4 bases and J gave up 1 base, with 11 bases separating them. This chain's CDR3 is CASSSFTGSYNEQFF. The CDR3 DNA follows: TGTGCCAGCAGTTCATTCACAGGGTCCTACAATGAGCAGTTCTTC.

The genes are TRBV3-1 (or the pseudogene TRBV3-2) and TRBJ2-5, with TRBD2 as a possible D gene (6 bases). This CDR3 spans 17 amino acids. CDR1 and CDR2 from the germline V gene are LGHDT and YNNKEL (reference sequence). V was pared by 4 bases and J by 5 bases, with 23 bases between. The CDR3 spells CASSLLLATRRIETQYF. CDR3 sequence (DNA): TGTGCCAGCAGCCTACTACTAGCCACCAGGAGAATTGAGACCCAGTACTTC.

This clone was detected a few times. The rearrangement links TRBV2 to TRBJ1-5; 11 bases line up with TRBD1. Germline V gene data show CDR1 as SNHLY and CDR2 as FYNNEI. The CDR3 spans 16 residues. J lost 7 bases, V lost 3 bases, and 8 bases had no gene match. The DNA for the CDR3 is TGTGCCAGCAGTGATCCGAGGACAGGGGGCAGACAGCCCCAGCATTTT. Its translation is CASSDPRTGGRQPQHF.

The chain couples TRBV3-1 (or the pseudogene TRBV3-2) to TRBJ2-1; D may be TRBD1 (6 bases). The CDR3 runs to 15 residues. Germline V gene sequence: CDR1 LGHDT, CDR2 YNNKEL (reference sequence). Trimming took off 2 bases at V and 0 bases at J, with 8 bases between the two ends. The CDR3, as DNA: TGTGCCAGCAGCCAAACAGGGAACTCCTACAATGAGCAGTTCTTC. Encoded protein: CASSQTGNSYNEQFF.

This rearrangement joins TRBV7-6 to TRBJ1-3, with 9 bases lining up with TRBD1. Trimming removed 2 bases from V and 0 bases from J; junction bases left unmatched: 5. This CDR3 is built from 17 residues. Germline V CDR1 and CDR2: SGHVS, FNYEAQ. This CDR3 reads CASSLNLGQGSGNTIYF. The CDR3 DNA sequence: TGTGCCAGCAGCTTAAATTTGGGACAGGGCTCTGGAAACACCATATATTTT.

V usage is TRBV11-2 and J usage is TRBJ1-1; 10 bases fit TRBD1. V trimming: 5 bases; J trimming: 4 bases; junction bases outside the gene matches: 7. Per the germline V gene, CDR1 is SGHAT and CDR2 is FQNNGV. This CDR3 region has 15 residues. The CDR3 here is CASSPGQGRSTEAFF. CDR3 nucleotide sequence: TGTGCCAGCAGCCCGGGACAGGGGCGGAGCACTGAAGCTTTCTTT.

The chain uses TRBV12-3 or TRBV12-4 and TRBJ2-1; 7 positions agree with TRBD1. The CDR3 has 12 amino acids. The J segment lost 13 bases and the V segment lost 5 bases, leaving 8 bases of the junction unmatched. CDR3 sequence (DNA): TGTGCCAGCAGTGTAGACAGGGTTCGACAGTTCTTC. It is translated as CASSVDRVRQFF.

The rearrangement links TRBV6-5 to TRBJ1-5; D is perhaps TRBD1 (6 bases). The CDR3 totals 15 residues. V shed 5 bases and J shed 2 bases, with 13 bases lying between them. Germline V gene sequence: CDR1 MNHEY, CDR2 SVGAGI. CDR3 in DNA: TGTGCCAGCAGTCTGAGGGGGTCGGGCAATCAGCCCCAGCATTTT. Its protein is CASSLRGSGNQPQHF.

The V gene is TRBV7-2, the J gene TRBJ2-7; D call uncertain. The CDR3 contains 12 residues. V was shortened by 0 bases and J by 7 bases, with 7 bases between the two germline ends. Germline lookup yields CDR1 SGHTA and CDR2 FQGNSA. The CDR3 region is CASSLARQEQYF. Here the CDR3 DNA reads TGTGCCAGCAGCTTAGCCCGACAAGAGCAGTACTTC.